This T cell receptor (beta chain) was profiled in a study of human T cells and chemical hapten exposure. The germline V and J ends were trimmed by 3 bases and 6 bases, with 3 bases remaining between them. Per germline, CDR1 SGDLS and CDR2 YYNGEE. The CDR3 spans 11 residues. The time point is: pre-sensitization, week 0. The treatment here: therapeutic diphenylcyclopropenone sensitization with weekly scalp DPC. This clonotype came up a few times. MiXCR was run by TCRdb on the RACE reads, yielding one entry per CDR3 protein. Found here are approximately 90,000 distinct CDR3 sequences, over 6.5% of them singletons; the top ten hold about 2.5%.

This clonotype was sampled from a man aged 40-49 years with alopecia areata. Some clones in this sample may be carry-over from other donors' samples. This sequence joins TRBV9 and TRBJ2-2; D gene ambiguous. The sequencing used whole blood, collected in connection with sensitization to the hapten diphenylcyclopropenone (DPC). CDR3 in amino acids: CASSDAGELFF. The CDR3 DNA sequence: TGTGCCAGCAGCGACGCCGGGGAGCTGTTTTTT.